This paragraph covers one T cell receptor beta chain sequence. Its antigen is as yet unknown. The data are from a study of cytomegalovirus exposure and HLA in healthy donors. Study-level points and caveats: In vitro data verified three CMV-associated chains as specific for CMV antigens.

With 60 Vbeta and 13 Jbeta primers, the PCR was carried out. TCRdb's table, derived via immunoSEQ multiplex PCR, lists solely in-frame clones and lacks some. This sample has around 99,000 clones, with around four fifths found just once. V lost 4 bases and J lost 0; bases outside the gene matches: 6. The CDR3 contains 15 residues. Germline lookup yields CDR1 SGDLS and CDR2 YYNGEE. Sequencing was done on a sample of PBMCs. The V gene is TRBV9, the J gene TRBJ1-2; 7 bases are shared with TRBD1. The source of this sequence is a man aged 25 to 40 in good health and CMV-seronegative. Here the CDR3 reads CASSTGTAANYGYTF. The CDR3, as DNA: TGTGCCAGCAGCACCGGGACAGCAGCTAACTATGGCTACACCTTC.